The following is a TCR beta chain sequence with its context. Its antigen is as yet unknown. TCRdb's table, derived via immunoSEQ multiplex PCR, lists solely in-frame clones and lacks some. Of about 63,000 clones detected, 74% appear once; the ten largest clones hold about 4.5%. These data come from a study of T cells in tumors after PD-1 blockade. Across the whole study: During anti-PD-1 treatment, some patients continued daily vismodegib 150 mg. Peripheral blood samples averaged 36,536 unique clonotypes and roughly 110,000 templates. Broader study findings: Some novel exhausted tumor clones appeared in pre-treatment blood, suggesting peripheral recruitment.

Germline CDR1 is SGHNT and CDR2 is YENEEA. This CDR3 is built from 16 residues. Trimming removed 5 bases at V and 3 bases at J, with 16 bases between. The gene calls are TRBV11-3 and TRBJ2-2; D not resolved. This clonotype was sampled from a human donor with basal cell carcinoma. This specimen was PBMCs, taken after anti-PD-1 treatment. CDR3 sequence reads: CASSPRYGVDTGELFF. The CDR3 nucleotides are TGTGCCAGCAGCCCCCGGTATGGCGTCGACACCGGGGAGCTGTTTTTT.